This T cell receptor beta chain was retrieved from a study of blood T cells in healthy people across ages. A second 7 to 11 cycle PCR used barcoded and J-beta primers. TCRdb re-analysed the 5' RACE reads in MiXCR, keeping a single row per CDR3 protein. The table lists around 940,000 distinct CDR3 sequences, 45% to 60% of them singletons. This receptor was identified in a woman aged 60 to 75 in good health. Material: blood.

The CDR3 region is CSAPRMQETQYF. CDR3 coding DNA: TGCAGTGCCCCGAGAATGCAAGAGACCCAGTACTTC. The chain carries TRBV20-1 and TRBJ2-5; D is uncertain. The CDR3 has 12 residues. Germline assignment: CDR1 DFQATT and CDR2 SNEGSKA (reference sequence). V lost 6 bases and J lost 2, with 10 bases in between.